Reported below is one T cell receptor (beta chain). This sample is drawn from a study of blood T cell repertoires in COVID-19. Clones were read by immunoSEQ multiplex PCR, and TCRdb kept only the in-frame ones, dropping some. This sample has around 53,000 clones, with 85% to 95% found just once. CDR1 is GTSNPN, CDR2 SVGIG, per germline (reference sequence). This CDR3 is 18 amino acids long. The germline V and J ends were trimmed by 2 bases and 0 bases, with 17 bases remaining between them. The sample consisted of peripheral blood. The sequence derives from a human donor in a cohort sampled during active COVID-19. The chain combines TRBV30 with TRBJ2-6, with D uncertain. CDR3 amino acids: CAWSSRQPPFSGANVLTF. CDR3 sequence (DNA): TGTGCCTGGAGTAGCAGGCAACCCCCTTTCTCTGGGGCCAACGTCCTGACTTTC.